Below, one TCR beta chain is given with its context. These data originate in a study of CD8 T cells in Susac syndrome. There are 15 residues in the CDR3. With 3 bases clipped from V and 6 bases from J, the junction kept 7 bases outside the gene matches. The germline V gene encodes CDR1 SGDLS and CDR2 YYNGEE. With random hexamers, reverse transcription was performed on about 0.5 to 1 ug of RNA. Each CDR3 protein gets one entry after TCRdb re-called the immunoSEQ multiplex PCR reads with MiXCR. Counted here are approximately 220,000 distinct CDR3 sequences, 90% to 95% occurring once; the ten biggest clones make up around 0.14%.

This TCR was sampled from a human donor with multiple sclerosis. Material: CD8+ T cells from PBMCs. V usage is TRBV9 and J usage is TRBJ2-4; 9 bases line up with TRBD1. DNA of the CDR3: TGTGCCAGCAGCGGAGAGCAGGGACAGGGAAACATTCAGTACTTC. This sequence encodes CASSGEQGQGNIQYF.